Detailed here is one TCR beta chain. Its target antigen remains unknown. Base qualities are missing; no much larger clone stands one base away. The immunoSEQ Assay was used to sequence TCRbeta CDR3 regions. After extraction, genomic DNA underwent amplification by bias-controlled multiplex PCR, followed by high-throughput sequencing. Turning to the authors' computational methods: To quantify the absolute abundance of every unique TCRbeta CDR3 region, sequences were collapsed and filtered. Usable DNA was measured by amplifying reference genes present in all nucleated cells, and TCRbeta template counts were normalized to that usable DNA to estimate T cell fraction. Repertoire TCRs were annotated as SARS-CoV-2-specific when V gene, CDR3 amino acid sequence and J gene were exactly matched to a known reactive TCR set. The reference SARS-CoV-2 TCR set was obtained from MIRA and was filtered for enrichment in COVID-19-positive ImmuneCODE repertoires, whereby public or cross-reactive TCRs were removed. Drawing on the MIRA antigens, annotated TCRs were analysed further at the level of specific ORF or position within ORF. Depth was the summed frequency of annotated unique rearrangements, while breadth was defined as annotated unique rearrangements over total unique productive rearrangements. Two-sided Wilcoxon rank-sum tests were applied when comparing TCR breadth between groups. TCRdb mirrors the immuneACCESS table, restricted to in-frame sequences. Some clones are absent from its copies; in checked studies, under half trace to an unresolved V gene, and the reason for the others is unknown. For V, J and clone size, that table is used; D and trimming come from the DNA. The sample table contains under 300,000 clones; only one count was recorded for roughly nine tenths of them. Jointly, the top ten make up under 3% of the sample.

These data come from a study of Ad26.COV2.S vaccination and SARS-CoV-2 variants (dated by TCRdb to the early 2020s). For the wider study: Vaccine-arm donors were drawn from COV1001, a multicentre, randomized, double-blind, placebo-controlled phase I-IIa trial of Ad26.COV2.S in healthy adults. Ad26.COV2.S was administered intramuscularly at 5 x 10^10 or 1 x 10^11 viral particles, either as a single shot or as two shots given 56 days apart. TCRbeta repertoire sequencing was used to assess the specificity and breadth of SARS-CoV-2-reactive T cell receptors after Ad26.COV2.S vaccination. A total of approximately 30 samples were included in the TCR-sequenced set, comprising about 20 Ad26.COV2.S vaccine recipients, 5 placebo recipients and 8 SARS-CoV-2 convalescent individuals. Participants in the trial were split at random into five groups of five each, receiving low-dose or high-dose Ad26.COV2.S once or twice, or else placebo on both occasions. Investigators did not know the trial group allocation while performing experiments and assessing outcomes. What the study reported, not specific to this receptor: Comparable non-spike TCR breadth was observed between vaccine and placebo recipients, consistent with only spike being contained in the vaccine. The authors noted that the TCR breadth and depth analyses may have underestimated total T cell responses. After vaccination, substantial breadth of spike-specific CD8+ and CD4+ T cell responses was reported. Spike-specific TCR breadth was higher in Ad26.COV2.S recipients than in placebo recipients (P = 0.0014). The study lacked the statistical power to compare responses across vaccine doses or regimens.

Sample treatment or condition, as interpreted from the label and publication: roughly 19 received Ad26.COV2.S at low or high dose, single or two shots; 5 received placebo; per-sample allocation not given. Repertoires of vaccine and placebo recipients were sequenced from samples collected on day 63 after the first injection. Cohort 1b enrolled 25 to 30 adults aged 18-55 years at a single site in Boston, USA, between 29 July and 7 August 2020. Ad26.COV2.S was a replication-incompetent adenovirus type 26 vector that expressed a prefusion-stabilized SARS-CoV-2 spike protein derived from the original Wuhan strain. Taken from the germline V gene, the CDR1 and CDR2 loops are SGHAT and FQNNGV. The CDR3 has 15 amino acids, counting the end cysteine and phenylalanine. The kept DNA is CDR3 alone, 45 bases in frame from the first base. At the junction V is shortened by 6 bases and J by 5 bases; bases outside the gene matches: 8.

This clonotype was obtained from a person aged 18-60 years who received the Ad26.COV2.S COVID-19 vaccine or a placebo. Here the sequenced sample was peripheral blood, taken in a trial of Ad26.COV2.S vaccine versus placebo. The chain employs TRBV11-2 and TRBJ2-5, with 11 bases aligning to TRBD2. The DNA sequence reads TGTGCCAGCAGAAAACTAGCGGGGGTAATGGAGACCCAGTACTTC. The resulting protein is CASRKLAGVMETQYF.